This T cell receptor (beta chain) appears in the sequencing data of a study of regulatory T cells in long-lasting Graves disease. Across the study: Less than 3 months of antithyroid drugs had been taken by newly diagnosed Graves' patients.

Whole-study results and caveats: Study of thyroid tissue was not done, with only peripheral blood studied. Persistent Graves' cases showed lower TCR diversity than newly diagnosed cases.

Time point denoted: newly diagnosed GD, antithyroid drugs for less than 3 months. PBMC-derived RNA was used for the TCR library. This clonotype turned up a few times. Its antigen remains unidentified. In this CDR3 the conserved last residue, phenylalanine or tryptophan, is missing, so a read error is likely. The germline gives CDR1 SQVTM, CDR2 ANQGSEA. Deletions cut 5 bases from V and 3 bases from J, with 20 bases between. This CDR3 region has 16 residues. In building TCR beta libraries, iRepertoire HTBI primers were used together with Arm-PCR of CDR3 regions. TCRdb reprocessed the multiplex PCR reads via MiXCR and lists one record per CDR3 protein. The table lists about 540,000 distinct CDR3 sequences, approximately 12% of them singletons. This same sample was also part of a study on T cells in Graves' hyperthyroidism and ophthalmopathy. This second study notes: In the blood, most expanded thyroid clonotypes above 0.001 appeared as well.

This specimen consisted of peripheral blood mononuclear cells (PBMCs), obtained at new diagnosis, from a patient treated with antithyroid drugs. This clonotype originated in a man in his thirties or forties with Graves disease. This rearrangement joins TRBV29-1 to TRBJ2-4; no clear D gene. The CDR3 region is CSVSVLVGMGKNIQYL. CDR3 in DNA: TGCAGCGTTTCAGTGCTGGTGGGCATGGGCAAAAACATTCAGTACCTC.